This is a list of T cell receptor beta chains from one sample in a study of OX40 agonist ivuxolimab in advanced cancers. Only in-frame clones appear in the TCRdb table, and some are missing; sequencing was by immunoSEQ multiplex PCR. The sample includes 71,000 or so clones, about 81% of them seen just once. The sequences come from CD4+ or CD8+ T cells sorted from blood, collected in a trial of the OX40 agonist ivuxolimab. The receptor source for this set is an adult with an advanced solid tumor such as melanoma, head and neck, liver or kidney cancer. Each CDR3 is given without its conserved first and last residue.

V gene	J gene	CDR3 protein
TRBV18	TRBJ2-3	ASSPASHTDTQY
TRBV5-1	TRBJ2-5	ASSYDRGETQY
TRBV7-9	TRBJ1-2	ASSLDQGADGYT
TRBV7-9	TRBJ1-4	ASSYGNEKLF
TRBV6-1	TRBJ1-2	ASTKATNYGYT
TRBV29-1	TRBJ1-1	SAFRDEAF
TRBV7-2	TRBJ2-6	ASSSQQGTANVLT
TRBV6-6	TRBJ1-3	ASSRRDSSGNTIY
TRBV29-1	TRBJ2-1	SVGHNPYNEQF
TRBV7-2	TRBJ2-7	ASSLFSGTIYEQY
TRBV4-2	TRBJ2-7	ASSQSGTGGLEQY
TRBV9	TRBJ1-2	ASSYLPGQGNYGYT
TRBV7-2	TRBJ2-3	ASSPDSLGTDTQY
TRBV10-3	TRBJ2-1	AISRGKQGDEQF
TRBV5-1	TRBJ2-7	ASSRVAFSSYEQY
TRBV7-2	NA	ASSPSRVTYEQY
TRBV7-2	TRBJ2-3	ASSLTSGRALSTDTQY
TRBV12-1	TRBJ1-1	ASTGQGDTEAF
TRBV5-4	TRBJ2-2	ASSGDRVGGTGELF
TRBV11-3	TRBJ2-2	ASSQTETGELF
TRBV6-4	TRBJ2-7	ASSEGGGTGPDEQY
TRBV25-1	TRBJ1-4	ASSEYDHEKLF
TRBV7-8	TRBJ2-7	ASSLHRGPSYEQY
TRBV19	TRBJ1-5	ATHGAHKGQPQH